This TCR beta chain was retrieved from a study of T cells in Graves' hyperthyroidism and ophthalmopathy. V was shortened by 4 bases and J by 3 bases, with 14 bases between the two germline ends. There are 15 residues in the CDR3. Germline lookup yields CDR1 MGHRA and CDR2 YSYEKL. RNA transcripts served as the template for amplifying TCR beta CDR3 regions. HTBI primers were the set used in a first-round RT-PCR of the TCR CDR3. A single record per CDR3 protein comes from TCRdb applying MiXCR to the multiplex PCR reads. Here the sample spans roughly 290,000 distinct CDR3 sequences, approximately 17% being singletons. In its sample, this clonotype was seen a few times.

Material: blood. The TCR was taken from a woman in her sixties with Graves' ophthalmopathy. V and J are TRBV4-1 and TRBJ2-3; unclear D gene. This chain's CDR3 is CASSPRLAWTDTQYF. The CDR3 DNA reads TGCGCCAGCAGCCCCCGGTTGGCGTGGACAGATACGCAGTATTTT.